A selection of T cell receptor beta chains follows, all from one sample in a study of immune heterogeneity within non-small cell lung tumors. One entry per CDR3 protein results from TCRdb running MiXCR on the multiplex PCR reads. This repertoire shows around 16,000 distinct CDR3 sequences, roughly 29% found once; its top ten account for less than 5%. Sequenced material: lung tumor tissue. These TCRs come from a man in his forties with non-small cell lung cancer. The CDR3 runs from the conserved cysteine through the conserved F or W. Fields, in order: clone size, D gene, J gene, V gene, CDR3 DNA, CDR3 protein. A D gene is named only where the DNA matches it firmly. Clone size, where shown, is once, few, many, or a class for clones that have expanded.

>medium-sized|TRBD1|TRBJ2-7|TRBV6-1
TGTGCCAGCAGCCTGGGACAGGGGGTCATCGAGCAGTACTTC
CASSLGQGVIEQYF
>many|-|TRBJ2-1|TRBV29-1
TGCAGCGTTAAAGAGCTATCCTACAATGAGCAGTTCTTC
CSVKELSYNEQFF
>many|-|TRBJ1-1|TRBV20-1
TGCAGTGCTATTGCCCAACCCTTGAACACTGAAGCTTTCTTT
CSAIAQPLNTEAFF
>few|-|TRBJ2-3|TRBV5-1
TGCGCCAGCAGCTTCTACACGGGAGCAGATACGCAGTATTTT
CASSFYTGADTQYF
>medium-sized|-|TRBJ1-5|TRBV15
TGTGCCACCAGCAGTGATAGGCACCAGCCCCAGCATTTT
CATSSDRHQPQHF
>medium-sized|TRBD2|TRBJ2-7|TRBV4-3
TGCGCCAGCAGCCAAGATCTGTCCAGCGGGAGGGCGGGCGAGCAGTACTTC
CASSQDLSSGRAGEQYF
>-|-|TRBJ2-4|TRBV4-1
TGCGCCAGCAGCCAAGCAGCGGACGTCATGGCCAAAAACATTCAGTACTTC
CASSQAADVMAKNIQYF
>many|-|TRBJ1-1|TRBV12-3/TRBV12-4
TGTGCCAGCCGGGGCCGGGCTTGGAACACTGAAGCTTTCTTT
CASRGRAWNTEAFF
>medium-sized|-|TRBJ1-2|TRBV6-1
TGTGCCAGCAGCCGACCAGGAGTTAACTATGGCTACACCTTC
CASSRPGVNYGYTF
>many|-|TRBJ2-3|TRBV10-1
TGCGCCAGCAGTCCCAGGGGAAATACGCAGTATTTT
CASSPRGNTQYF
>many|-|TRBJ2-7|TRBV6-1
TGTGCCAGCAGTTACCCGGAAGGGGGTAACGAGCAGTACTTC
CASSYPEGGNEQYF
>medium-sized|TRBD1|TRBJ2-2|TRBV13
TGTGCCAGCAGCTCTAAGACAGGGGGCTTTATCGGGGAGCTGTTTTTT
CASSSKTGGFIGELFF
>few|-|TRBJ2-7|TRBV5-6
TGTGCCAGCAGCTTCAATCCGGGGTTAAAGCACGAGCAGTACTTC
CASSFNPGLKHEQYF
>many|TRBD2|TRBJ2-1|TRBV14
TGTGCCAGCAGCTATCAGGGACTAGGGAGAAATGAGCAGTTCTTC
CASSYQGLGRNEQFF
>few|TRBD1|TRBJ1-6|TRBV29-1
TGCAGCGCTTCGACAGGGAATAATTCACCCCTCCACTTT
CSASTGNNSPLHF
>many|TRBD2|TRBJ2-3|TRBV4-2
TGTGCCAGCAGCCAAGGGTCTAGCGGGTACACAGATACGCAGTATTTT
CASSQGSSGYTDTQYF
>many|-|TRBJ2-7|TRBV6-1
TGTGCCAGCAGCCCTGGACGGGATGCGGGGGAGCAGTACTTC
CASSPGRDAGEQYF
>medium-sized|-|TRBJ2-7|TRBV12-3/TRBV12-4
TGTGCCAGCAGTTTAGCCGTCTACGAGCAGTACTTC
CASSLAVYEQYF
>medium-sized|TRBD2|TRBJ2-1|TRBV12-3/TRBV12-4
TGTGCCAGCAGTCTACTAGCGATGAGCTCCTACAATGAGCAGTTCTTC
CASSLLAMSSYNEQFF
>medium-sized|TRBD1|TRBJ2-1|TRBV18
TGTGCCAGCTCCCACGGGACAGGGGTCTACAATGAGCAGTTCTTC
CASSHGTGVYNEQFF
>medium-sized|TRBD1|TRBJ1-2|TRBV10-3
TGTGCCATCAGGCCTCGACAGGGGAGCACCTATGGCTACACCTTC
CAIRPRQGSTYGYTF
>-|TRBD2|TRBJ2-7|TRBV2
TGTGCCAGCAGTCCCCGACTAGCGGGGGGCTACGAGCAGTACTTC
CASSPRLAGGYEQYF
>few|TRBD1|TRBJ1-2|TRBV18
TGTGCCAGCTCACCACCGAACAGGGGGTTTGGCCATGGCTACACCTTC
CASSPPNRGFGHGYTF
>few|TRBD1|TRBJ1-6|TRBV5-4
TGTGCCAGCAGTACGGGACAGGGGGCAACTCATTCACCCCTCCACTTT
CASSTGQGATHSPLHF
>-|TRBD1|TRBJ1-1|TRBV5-1
TGCGCCAGCAGCTTGTTTCGGGACAGGGTTACTGAAGCTTTCTTT
CASSLFRDRVTEAFF
>few|-|TRBJ2-3|TRBV18
TGTGCCAGCTCAACGGACCACACAGATACGCAGTATTTT
CASSTDHTDTQYF
>-|-|TRBJ1-1|TRBV19
TGTGCCAGTAGCGACCCTCCTGGGGACACTGAAGCTTTATTT
CASSDPPGDTEALF
>few|-|TRBJ1-1|TRBV10-3
TGTGCCATCAGCGATGACCTCCCGGGACGGTCGTCCGGTGAAGCTTTCTTT
CAISDDLPGRSSGEAFF
>-|TRBD1|TRBJ1-2|TRBV18
TGTGCCAGCTCACTCCCAGGGGGCTCGCGGGGCTACACCTTC
CASSLPGGSRGYTF
>-|TRBD1|TRBJ2-6|TRBV20-1
TGCAGTGCTAGGTGGTACGGACAGGGGGTCGGGGCCAACGTCCTGACTTTC
CSARWYGQGVGANVLTF
>many|-|TRBJ2-7|TRBV18
TGTGCCAGCTCACCCGTGCCTGACTCCTACGAGCAGTACTTC
CASSPVPDSYEQYF
>-|-|TRBJ1-2|TRBV18
TGTGCCAGCTCACCTGAGGCCGCCTATGTCTACACCTTC
CASSPEAAYVYTF
>few|-|TRBJ2-7|TRBV7-9
TGTGCCAGCAGCCGAGCGGCCTACGAGCAGTACTTC
CASSRAAYEQYF
>many|-|TRBJ2-2|TRBV4-3
TGCGCCAGCAGCCAAGATTGGGGGACTTATAACACCGGGGAGCTGTTTTTT
CASSQDWGTYNTGELFF
>many|-|TRBJ2-5|TRBV18
TGTGCCAGCTCGGCCGCCAGGGCCCAAGAGACCCAGTACTTC
CASSAARAQETQYF
>many|TRBD1|TRBJ1-2|TRBV18
TGTGCCAGCTCACCAGAAGGACAGGGGGCGATTGGCTACACCTTC
CASSPEGQGAIGYTF
>few|-|TRBJ1-1|TRBV7-2
TGTGCCAGCAGCCCGTCTTGGAGAGGGAACACTGAAGCTTTCTTT
CASSPSWRGNTEAFF